The rows below give T cell receptor beta chains drawn from one sample of a study of OX40 agonist ivuxolimab in advanced cancers. The method was immunoSEQ multiplex PCR; TCRdb's version includes in-frame clones alone and lacks a portion of them. The sample holds roughly 80,000 clones, 80% to 95% seen once. The material was CD4+ or CD8+ T cells sorted from blood, obtained in a trial of the OX40 agonist ivuxolimab. The receptor set was obtained from an adult with an advanced solid tumor such as melanoma, head and neck, liver or kidney cancer. The CDR3 runs from the conserved cysteine through the conserved F or W. D genes are given only for firm matches. Clone size is stated in some rows and not others, as once, few, many or a class when expanded.

D gene	V gene	J gene	clone size	CDR3 DNA	CDR3 protein
TRBD2	TRBV5-1	TRBJ2-1	once	TGCGCCAGCAGCTTGGAGCAAATAGCGGGGGGGTACAATGAGCAGTTCTTC	CASSLEQIAGGYNEQFF
.	TRBV5-1	TRBJ2-7	.	TGCGCCAGCAGCTTGGCTCAGGGTGGGTACGAGCAGTACTTC	CASSLAQGGYEQYF
TRBD1	TRBV19	TRBJ1-2	.	TGTGCCAGTACACATTCCGGGACAGGTTGGGTCTCGACTATTGGCTACACCTTC	CASTHSGTGWVSTIGYTF
TRBD1	TRBV7-9	TRBJ1-2	.	TGTGCCAGCAGCTCAATACTACAGGGGTCTGGCTACACCTTC	CASSSILQGSGYTF
TRBD1	TRBV4-1	TRBJ1-3	.	TGCGCCAGCAGCCAATTCGGACAGGGCTTTGAAGGAAACACCATATATTTT	CASSQFGQGFEGNTIYF
.	TRBV5-1	TRBJ2-3	once	TGCGCCAGCAGGGGGGACTCCTTCACAGATACGCAGTATTTT	CASRGDSFTDTQYF
TRBD2	TRBV7-9	TRBJ2-1	.	TGTGCCAGCAGCCCCCGGACTAGCGGGGGGTTGGATGAGCAGTTCTTC	CASSPRTSGGLDEQFF
TRBD2	TRBV5-1	TRBJ2-7	once	TGCGCCAGCAGCCTAGCGGGGATCAAAAAGAGGGAGCAGTACTTC	CASSLAGIKKREQYF
.	TRBV21-1	TRBJ1-1	.	TGTGCCAGCAGGGGGGATGGCGGGATAAAGACTGAAGCTTTCTTT	CASRGDGGIKTEAFF
.	TRBV6-5	TRBJ2-1	.	TGTGCCAGCAGTTACATTAGGGCCAATGAGCAGTTCTTC	CASSYIRANEQFF
.	TRBV5-1	TRBJ2-3	.	TGCGCCAGCAGCCCAGCTGGGGCGAACACAGATACGCAGTATTTT	CASSPAGANTDTQYF
TRBD1	TRBV5-1	TRBJ2-7	.	TGCGCCAGCAGCTTGGTGGGACAGGGGGGTGAGCAGTACTTC	CASSLVGQGGEQYF
.	TRBV4-2	TRBJ2-7	.	TGTGCCAGCAGCCAAACAGGTAGCTACGAGCAGTACTTC	CASSQTGSYEQYF
TRBD2	TRBV9	TRBJ2-1	.	TGTGCCAGCAGCGTCGGGACTAGCGGAACTTATGAGCAGTTCTTC	CASSVGTSGTYEQFF
.	TRBV6-1	TRBJ1-2	.	TGTGCCAGCAGTGAAATAGGGGGAGGCTACACCTTC	CASSEIGGGYTF
TRBD2	TRBV7-3	TRBJ2-5	.	TGTGCCAGCAGCCGGGGGGTTCAAGAGACCCAGTACTTC	CASSRGVQETQYF
TRBD1	TRBV5-1	TRBJ2-3	.	TGCGCCAGCAGCACGACAGGGCTGGCAGATACGCAGTATTTT	CASSTTGLADTQYF
TRBD1	TRBV28	TRBJ1-1	.	TGTGCCAGCAACGGGGGACAGGGGTGGACTGAAGCTTTCTTT	CASNGGQGWTEAFF
TRBD2	TRBV9	TRBJ2-1	.	TGTGCCAGCAGCCCCGTCGAAGCGGGAGTGACCAGTGAGCAGTTCTTC	CASSPVEAGVTSEQFF
.	TRBV6-5	TRBJ2-6	.	TGTGCCAGCAGTTCGGGACGGAGCTCTGGGGCCAACGTCCTGACTTTC	CASSSGRSSGANVLTF
TRBD1	TRBV7-2	TRBJ1-5	.	TGTGCCAGCAGCTTGTTTGGGACAGATCAGCCCCAGCATTTT	CASSLFGTDQPQHF
.	TRBV28	TRBJ1-5	.	TGTGCCAGCAGGCCCCCCGGGAGTCAGCCCCAGCATTTT	CASRPPGSQPQHF
TRBD1	TRBV7-9	TRBJ1-2	.	TGTGCCAGCAGCCCACAGGGGGCTCAAGGCTACACCTTC	CASSPQGAQGYTF
.	TRBV5-1	TRBJ1-1	.	TGCGCCAGCAGCTTCAGGGACACCCGAGAGACTGAAGCTTTCTTT	CASSFRDTRETEAFF
.	TRBV6-5	TRBJ2-1	.	TGTGCCAGCAGTTCCTTGCTCGTAGAGGGGCTTGAGCAGTTCTTC	CASSSLLVEGLEQFF
TRBD1	TRBV11-2	TRBJ2-1	.	TGTGCCAGCAGCCTCGACAGGGTTTCCTACAATGAGCAGTTCTTC	CASSLDRVSYNEQFF
.	TRBV10-3	TRBJ1-6	.	TGTGCCATCAGTGAGTGGGAGAGCTCCTATAATTCACCCCTCCACTTT	CAISEWESSYNSPLHF
TRBD1	TRBV28	TRBJ2-5	.	TGTGCCAGCAGTTCCAGACAGGGGGCGATCGGGGAGACCCAGTACTTC	CASSSRQGAIGETQYF
.	TRBV7-2	TRBJ2-3	.	TGTGCCAGCAGCCTACAGCAATACACAGATACGCAGTATTTT	CASSLQQYTDTQYF
TRBD1	TRBV28	TRBJ2-2	.	TGTGCCAGCAGTTTAACAGGGGCGAACACCGGGGAGCTGTTTTTT	CASSLTGANTGELFF
.	TRBV18	TRBJ2-7	once	TGTGCCAGCTCACCAGGAGCCGGGGGTCCCTACGAGCAGTACTTC	CASSPGAGGPYEQYF
.	TRBV5-4	TRBJ2-1	.	TGTGCCAGCAGCTTGGCCCCGGAATTATCCTACAATGAGCAGTTCTTC	CASSLAPELSYNEQFF
TRBD1	TRBV7-3	TRBJ2-7	.	TGTGCCAGCAGCTCGACAGGGAACGCCTACGAGCAGTACTTC	CASSSTGNAYEQYF
.	TRBV5-8	TRBJ1-5	.	TGTGCCAGCAGCCAAGGACGGTTTTTTAATCAGCCCCAGCATTTT	CASSQGRFFNQPQHF
.	TRBV27	TRBJ1-4	.	TGTGCCAGCAGTTTACAGGGGCGGTTAAGAACTAATGAAAAACTGTTTTTT	CASSLQGRLRTNEKLFF
.	TRBV6-1	TRBJ2-5	.	TGTGCCAGCAGTGCCAGGGCGACGGAGACCCAGTACTTC	CASSARATETQYF
.	TRBV7-2	TRBJ2-2	.	TGTGCCAGCAGCTTACAGAAGAACACCGGGGAGCTGTTTTTT	CASSLQKNTGELFF
.	TRBV9	TRBJ2-7	.	TGTGCCAGCAGCGTAGTAGGGGCCAGCGACGAGCAGTACTTC	CASSVVGASDEQYF
.	TRBV1	TRBJ2-7	.	TGCACCAGCAGCCAGGGCCCTAGAAGGAGGTACGAGCAGTACTTC	CTSSQGPRRRYEQYF
.	TRBV27	TRBJ2-3	.	TGTGCCAGCAGTTTAGGAGGGCAGGATACGCAGTATTTT	CASSLGGQDTQYF
.	TRBV15	TRBJ1-6	.	TGTGCCACCAGCAGTCAGGGTCTGGATTCACCCCTCCACTTT	CATSSQGLDSPLHF
.	TRBV18	TRBJ1-5	.	TGTGCCAGCTCACCACCGTCACAAGACTATAGCAATCAGCCCCAGCATTTT	CASSPPSQDYSNQPQHF
TRBD2	TRBV27	TRBJ2-7	.	TGTGCCAGCAGGTCCCAGCGGGAAATCACCTACGAGCAGTACTTC	CASRSQREITYEQYF
TRBD1	TRBV7-6	TRBJ1-6	.	TGTGCCAGCAGCCCCCAGGAGGGACAGGGCCTCCACTTT	CASSPQEGQGLHF
.	TRBV2	TRBJ2-3	.	TGTGCCAGCAGTTATAGCACAGATACGCAGTATTTT	CASSYSTDTQYF
.	TRBV30	TRBJ1-3	.	TGTGTCTGGACCGGCCCCCAGCAGGGACGTGGGAACACCATATATTTT	CVWTGPQQGRGNTIYF
.	TRBV19	TRBJ1-5	.	TGTGCCAGCCATCAAGGTAGGGAACTTAGCAATCAGCCCCAGCATTTT	CASHQGRELSNQPQHF
TRBD2	TRBV30	TRBJ2-5	.	TGTGCCTGGAGTGGCGGGGGGGAGACCCAGTACTTC	CAWSGGGETQYF
.	TRBV4-3	TRBJ2-7	.	TGCGCCAGCAGCCAAGCGTACAGGGGAGGGGACGAGCAGTACTTC	CASSQAYRGGDEQYF
TRBD1	TRBV6-5	TRBJ1-3	.	TGTGCCAGCAGTTACTCCGGGGACAGTCACACCATATATTTT	CASSYSGDSHTIYF
.	TRBV19	TRBJ1-4	.	TGTGCCAGTAGCCGGATGGTGGGGCAGGGTGAAGAAGAAAAACTGTTTTTT	CASSRMVGQGEEEKLFF
.	TRBV28	TRBJ1-2	.	TGTGCCAGCAGTTTGACAGGAGATAACTATGGCTACACCTTC	CASSLTGDNYGYTF
.	TRBV5-1	TRBJ1-4	.	TGCGCCAGCAGCTTGGGCGGTGCAACTAATGAAAAACTGTTTTTT	CASSLGGATNEKLFF
TRBD2	TRBV6-4	TRBJ2-3	.	TGTGCCAGCAGTGACTGCACTAGCGGGGGGGCTGAAGGCACAGATACGCAGTATTTT	CASSDCTSGGAEGTDTQYF